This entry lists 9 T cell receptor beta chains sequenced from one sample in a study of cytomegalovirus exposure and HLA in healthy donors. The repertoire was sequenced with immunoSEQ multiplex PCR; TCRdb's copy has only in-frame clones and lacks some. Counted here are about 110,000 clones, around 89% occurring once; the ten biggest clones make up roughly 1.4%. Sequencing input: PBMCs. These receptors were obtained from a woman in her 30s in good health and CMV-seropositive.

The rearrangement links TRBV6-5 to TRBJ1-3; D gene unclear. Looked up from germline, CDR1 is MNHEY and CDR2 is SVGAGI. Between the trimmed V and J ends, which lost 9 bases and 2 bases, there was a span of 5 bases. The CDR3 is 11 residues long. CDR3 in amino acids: CASKTGNTIYF. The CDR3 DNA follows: TGTGCCAGTAAAACTGGAAACACCATATATTTT.

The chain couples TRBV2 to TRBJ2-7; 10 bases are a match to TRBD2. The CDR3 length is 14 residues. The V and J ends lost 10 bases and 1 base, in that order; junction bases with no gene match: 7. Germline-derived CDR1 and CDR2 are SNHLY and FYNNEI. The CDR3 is CATRGTSVSYEQYF. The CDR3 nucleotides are TGTGCCACACGAGGGACTAGCGTTTCCTACGAGCAGTACTTC.

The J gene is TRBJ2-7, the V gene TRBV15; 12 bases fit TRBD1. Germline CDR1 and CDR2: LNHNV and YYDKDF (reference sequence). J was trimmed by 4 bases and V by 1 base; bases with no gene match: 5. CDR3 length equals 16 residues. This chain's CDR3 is CATSRAGTGGFYEQYF. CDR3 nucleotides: TGTGCCACCAGCAGAGCCGGGACAGGGGGCTTTTACGAGCAGTACTTC.

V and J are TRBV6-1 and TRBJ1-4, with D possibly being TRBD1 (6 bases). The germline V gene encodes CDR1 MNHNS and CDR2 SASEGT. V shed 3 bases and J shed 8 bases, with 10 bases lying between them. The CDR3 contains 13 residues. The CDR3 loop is CASSDKRGEKLFF. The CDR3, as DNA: TGTGCCAGCAGTGATAAGAGGGGGGAAAAACTGTTTTTT.

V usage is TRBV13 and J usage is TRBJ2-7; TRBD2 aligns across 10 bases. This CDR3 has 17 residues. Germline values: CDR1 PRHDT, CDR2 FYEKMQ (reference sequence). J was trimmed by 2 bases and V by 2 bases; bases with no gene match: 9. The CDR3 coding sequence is TGTGCCAGCAGCTTACTCTTGTTGCTAGCGGGAGCCTACGAGCAGTACTTC. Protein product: CASSLLLLLAGAYEQYF.

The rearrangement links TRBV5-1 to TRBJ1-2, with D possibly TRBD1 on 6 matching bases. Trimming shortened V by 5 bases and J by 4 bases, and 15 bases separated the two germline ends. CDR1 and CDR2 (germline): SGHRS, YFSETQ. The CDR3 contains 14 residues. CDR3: CASRQGGDSYGYTF. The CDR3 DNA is TGCGCCAGCAGACAGGGAGGGGACTCCTATGGCTACACCTTC.

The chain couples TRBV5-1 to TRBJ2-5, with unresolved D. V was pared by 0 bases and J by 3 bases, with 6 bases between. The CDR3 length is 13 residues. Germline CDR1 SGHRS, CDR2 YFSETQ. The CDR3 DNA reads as TGCGCCAGCAGCTTGGCTCTAGAAGAGACCCAGTACTTC. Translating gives CASSLALEETQYF. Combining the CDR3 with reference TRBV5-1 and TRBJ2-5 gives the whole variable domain KAGVTQTPRYLIKTRGQQVTLSCSPISGHRSVSWYQQTPGQGLQFLFEYFSETQRNKGNFPGRFSGRQFSNSRSEMNVSTLELGDSALYLCASSLALEETQYFGPGTRLLVL.

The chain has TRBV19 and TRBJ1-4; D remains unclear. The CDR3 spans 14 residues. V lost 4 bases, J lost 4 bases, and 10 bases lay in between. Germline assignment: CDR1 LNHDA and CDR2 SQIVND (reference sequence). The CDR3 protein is CASSTGSSNEKLFF. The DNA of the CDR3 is TGTGCCAGTAGTACGGGGAGCAGTAATGAAAAACTGTTTTTT. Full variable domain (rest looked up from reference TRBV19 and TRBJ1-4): DGGITQSPKYLFRKEGQNVTLSCEQNLNHDAMYWYRQDPGQGLRLIYYSQIVNDFQKGDIAEGYSVSREKKESFPLTVTSAQKNPTAFYLCASSTGSSNEKLFFGSGTQLSVL.

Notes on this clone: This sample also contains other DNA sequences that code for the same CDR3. The CDR3 spells CSVESGYEQYF. The CDR3 DNA sequence: TGCAGCGTTGAATCAGGCTACGAGCAGTACTTC. The rearrangement joins TRBV29-1 to TRBJ2-7; no clear D gene. CDR1 SQVTM and CDR2 ANQGSEA come from the germline V gene. This CDR3 region has 11 residues. The V gene lost 2 bases and the J gene lost 3 bases, with 5 bases spanning the gap.